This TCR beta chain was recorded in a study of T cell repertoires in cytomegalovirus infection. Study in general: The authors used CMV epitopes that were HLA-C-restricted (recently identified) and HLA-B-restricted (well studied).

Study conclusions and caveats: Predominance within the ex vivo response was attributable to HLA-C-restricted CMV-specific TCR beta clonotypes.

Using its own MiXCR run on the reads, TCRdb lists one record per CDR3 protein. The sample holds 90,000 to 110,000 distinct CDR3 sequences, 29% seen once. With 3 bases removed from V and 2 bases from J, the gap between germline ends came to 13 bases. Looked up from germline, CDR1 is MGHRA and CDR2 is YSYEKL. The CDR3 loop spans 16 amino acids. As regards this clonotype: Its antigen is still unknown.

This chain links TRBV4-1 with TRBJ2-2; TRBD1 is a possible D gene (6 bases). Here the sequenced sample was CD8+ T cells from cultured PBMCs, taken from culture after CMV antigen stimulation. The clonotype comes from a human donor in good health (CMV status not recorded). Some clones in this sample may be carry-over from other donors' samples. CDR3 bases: TGCGCCAGCAGCCATCGAGGGGGTGACAACACCGGGGAGCTGTTTTTT. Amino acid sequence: CASSHRGGDNTGELFF.